This T cell receptor beta chain is drawn from a study of OX40 agonist ivuxolimab in advanced cancers. Overall study context: Two cutaneous melanoma patients and one hepatocellular carcinoma patient, three in all, had partial responses.

Notes on the study in general: The mean number of expanded clones was higher in CD8+ T cells than in CD4+.

Clones were sequenced by immunoSEQ multiplex PCR, and TCRdb holds only the in-frame ones, with some missing. The sample carries about 52,000 clones, around 85% recorded once. The CDR3 is 13 amino acids. Germline V gene lookup returns CDR1 SGHTA and CDR2 FQGTGA. Trimming removed 3 bases at V and 4 bases at J, with 8 bases between. Details on this clone: Its antigen is unknown.

It was autoimmune disease history or systemic immunosuppression that excluded patients. This receptor was identified in an adult with an advanced solid tumor such as melanoma, head and neck, liver or kidney cancer. The material sequenced was CD4+ or CD8+ T cells sorted from blood, taken in a trial of the OX40 agonist ivuxolimab. V usage is TRBV7-3 and J usage is TRBJ2-3; D ambiguous. The CDR3 bases are TGTGCCAGCAGCTTGGGGTACGCAGATACGCAGTATTTT. The encoded protein is CASSLGYADTQYF. Looking up the rest from reference TRBV7-3 and TRBJ2-3 gives the full variable domain: GAGVSQTPSNKVTEKGKYVELRCDPISGHTALYWYRQSLGQGPEFLIYFQGTGAADDSGLPNDRFFAVRPEGSVSTLKIQRTERGDSAVYLCASSLGYADTQYFGPGTRLTVL.